These T cell receptor beta chains were read from a single sample in a study of blood T cell repertoires in COVID-19. Clones were sequenced by immunoSEQ multiplex PCR, and TCRdb holds only the in-frame ones, with some missing. The sample records a few hundred thousand clones, roughly 87% being singletons. Sequencing was done on a sample of PBMCs or T cells enriched from blood (not recorded which). The receptors were gathered from a woman in her thirties who had recovered from COVID-19. CDR3s include the opening cysteine and the closing phenylalanine or tryptophan. A D gene is named only where the DNA matches it firmly. Part of the rows lack a size; the others show once, few, many or a class for expanded clones.

TRBD1 TRBJ1-4 TRBV4-1 few CASSQDGDRWALFF TGCGCCAGCAGCCAAGATGGGGACAGGTGGGCTCTGTTTTTT
TRBD2 TRBJ2-1 TRBV6-2/TRBV6-3 few CAISGAPYNEQFF TGTGCCATCAGCGGGGCACCCTACAATGAGCAGTTCTTC
TRBD1 TRBJ1-2 TRBV28 - CASSFPDRGNYGYTF TGTGCCAGCAGTTTCCCCGACAGGGGTAACTATGGCTACACCTTC
TRBD1 TRBJ2-1 TRBV24-1 - CATSEPVTGYGPNNEQFF TGTGCCACCAGTGAACCCGTGACAGGGTACGGGCCGAACAATGAGCAGTTCTTC
- TRBJ1-1 TRBV27 - CASTSFGSEAFF TGTGCCAGCACCTCTTTTGGCTCTGAAGCTTTCTTT
TRBD1 TRBJ1-1 TRBV11-2 once CASTATFGQGGHTEAFF TGTGCCAGCACCGCTACATTCGGACAGGGAGGGCACACTGAAGCTTTCTTT
- TRBJ2-7 TRBV19 once CASSIGGLTYEQYF TGTGCCAGTAGTATAGGGGGGCTAACCTACGAGCAGTACTTC
TRBD1 TRBJ2-7 TRBV7-9 - CASSPRTGSYEQYF TGTGCCAGCAGCCCCCGGACAGGCTCCTACGAGCAGTACTTC
TRBD1 TRBJ1-3 TRBV28 - CASTPGGRNTIYF TGTGCCAGTACACCAGGGGGCCGAAACACCATATATTTT
- TRBJ2-5 TRBV7-9 - CASSSDVGQETQYF TGTGCCAGCAGCTCAGATGTGGGGCAGGAGACCCAGTACTTC
- TRBJ1-2 TRBV18 few CASSPHRGKLDGYTF TGTGCCAGCTCACCGCACCGAGGAAAGCTGGATGGCTACACCTTC
- TRBJ1-3 TRBV30 - CAWGGGNTIYF TGTGCCTGGGGGGGCGGAAACACCATATATTTT
TRBD2 TRBJ2-1 TRBV6-4 - CASRGEEAGHEQFF TGTGCCAGCAGGGGGGAAGAAGCGGGGCATGAGCAGTTCTTC
TRBD1 TRBJ1-2 TRBV19 - CASSAGQGSYGYTF TGTGCCAGTAGTGCCGGACAGGGTTCCTATGGTTACACCTTC
- TRBJ2-1 TRBV11-1 - CASSLGLSKYNEQFF TGTGCCAGCAGCTTAGGACTATCGAAATACAATGAGCAGTTCTTC
- TRBJ1-1 TRBV5-8 - CASSRRVDEAFF TGTGCCAGCAGCCGGCGGGTTGATGAAGCTTTCTTT
- TRBJ1-1 TRBV3-1/TRBV3-2 - CASSPGGAVPAEAFF TGTGCCAGCAGCCCAGGCGGGGCCGTGCCCGCTGAAGCTTTCTTT
TRBD1 TRBJ1-1 TRBV2 - CATRQGRENTEAFF TGTGCCACCCGACAGGGGCGGGAGAACACTGAAGCTTTCTTT
TRBD1 TRBJ1-1 TRBV4-1 - CASSQDQRTGYLTEAFF TGCGCCAGCAGCCAAGATCAACGGACAGGGTATCTCACTGAAGCTTTCTTT
- TRBJ2-3 TRBV7-2 - CASSPPGGGHRTDTQYF TGTGCCAGCAGCCCCCCTGGGGGGGGACATCGCACAGATACGCAGTATTTT
- TRBJ1-6 TRBV30 - CAWSVQTGKSPLHF TGTGCCTGGAGTGTGCAAACAGGGAAATCACCCCTCCACTTT
TRBD2 TRBJ2-1 TRBV10-2 - CASSVLAGGLYEQFF TGCGCCAGCAGTGTTCTAGCGGGGGGGCTCTATGAGCAGTTCTTC
TRBD1 TRBJ1-2 TRBV5-4 once CASSFGTERYGYTF TGTGCCAGCAGCTTTGGGACAGAGAGGTATGGCTACACCTTC
TRBD1 TRBJ1-2 TRBV5-1 - CASSSRQGYGYTF TGCGCCAGCAGCTCCCGACAGGGCTATGGCTACACCTTC
TRBD2 TRBJ2-7 TRBV5-1 - CASSFGLAYEQYF TGCGCCAGCAGCTTCGGACTAGCCTACGAGCAGTACTTC
- TRBJ1-5 TRBV28 few CASSLLGGGNQPQHF TGTGCCAGCAGTTTATTGGGAGGGGGCAATCAGCCCCAGCATTTT
- TRBJ2-4 TRBV25-1 - CASSEWGGIQYF TGTGCCAGCAGTGAATGGGGCGGAATTCAGTACTTC
- TRBJ1-1 TRBV5-6 - CASSTTPLNTEAFF TGTGCCAGCAGCACTACTCCCTTGAACACTGAAGCTTTCTTT
TRBD2 TRBJ2-1 TRBV5-1 - CASSLGGGGAHEQFF TGCGCCAGCAGCTTGGGGGGCGGGGGGGCCCATGAGCAGTTCTTC
- TRBJ1-1 TRBV7-8 - CASSSSAVHLRVKDPEAFF TGTGCCAGCAGCTCTAGTGCCGTTCATCTCAGGGTAAAGGATCCTGAAGCTTTCTTT
TRBD1 TRBJ1-2 TRBV6-1 - CASSEDPGGYRSEGYTF TGTGCCAGCAGTGAAGATCCAGGGGGCTATCGCAGTGAGGGCTACACCTTC
- TRBJ2-5 TRBV5-4 - CASSLPGGGQETQYF TGTGCCAGCAGCCTCCCGGGGGGCGGACAAGAGACCCAGTACTTC
TRBD1 TRBJ1-1 TRBV4-3 - CASSQDLGQLEAFF TGCGCCAGCAGCCAAGATCTGGGACAGCTTGAAGCTTTCTTT
- TRBJ1-1 TRBV11-2 - CASSPVGRGTRKEAFF TGTGCCAGCAGCCCGGTCGGCAGGGGAACAAGAAAGGAGGCTTTCTTT
TRBD2 TRBJ2-2 TRBV19 - CASSIGRGGTGELFF TGTGCCAGTAGTATTGGCCGCGGGGGCACCGGGGAGCTGTTTTTT
TRBD2 TRBJ2-4 TRBV6-2/TRBV6-3 - CASSYKAGTSGGTSIQYF TGTGCCAGCAGTTACAAAGCCGGGACTAGCGGGGGAACGAGCATTCAGTACTTC
- TRBJ1-1 TRBV19 - CASSIAQTAEAFF TGTGCCAGTAGTATAGCCCAAACAGCTGAAGCTTTCTTT
TRBD1 TRBJ1-1 TRBV30 - CAWSGDRALEAFF TGTGCCTGGAGTGGCGACAGGGCTTTAGAAGCTTTCTTT
TRBD1 TRBJ1-1 TRBV6-6 - CASRGQGLMNTEAFF TGTGCCAGCAGGGGACAGGGCTTAATGAACACTGAAGCTTTCTTT
- TRBJ2-5 TRBV19 - CASSALAGRETQYF TGTGCCAGCAGCGCCTTGGCAGGGAGGGAGACCCAGTACTTC
TRBD1 TRBJ1-1 TRBV11-3 - CASSITGDTEAFF TGTGCCAGCAGCATAACAGGGGACACTGAAGCTTTCTTT
TRBD1 TRBJ1-1 TRBV19 - CASKPRTGGYTEAFF TGTGCCAGCAAACCCAGGACAGGGGGATATACTGAAGCTTTCTTT
TRBD1 TRBJ1-6 TRBV19 - CASSIATGQGNSPLHF TGTGCCAGTAGTATAGCTACGGGACAGGGAAATTCACCCCTCCACTTT
TRBD1 TRBJ1-1 TRBV6-5 - CASSYQPRGPEAFF TGTGCCAGCAGTTACCAACCCAGGGGGCCTGAAGCTTTCTTT
TRBD1 TRBJ1-5 TRBV7-8 - CASSLMGQGGHQPQHF TGTGCCAGCAGCTTAATGGGACAGGGTGGCCATCAGCCCCAGCATTTT
- TRBJ1-5 TRBV6-2/TRBV6-3 - CASSYSTGNQPQHF TGTGCCAGCAGTTACTCGACGGGGAATCAGCCCCAGCATTTT
- TRBJ1-2 TRBV7-2 - CASSLDGRPGPF TGTGCCAGCAGCTTAGACGGCAGACCGGGTCCCTTC
- TRBJ2-4 TRBV5-4 - CASSPRGGGAGDIQYF TGTGCCAGCAGCCCTAGGGGTGGAGGGGCCGGGGACATTCAGTACTTC
TRBD1 TRBJ1-2 TRBV7-2 - CASSSGQGAYGYTF TGTGCCAGCAGCTCGGGACAGGGGGCGTATGGCTACACCTTC